Following are 12 T cell receptor beta chains from one sample sequenced in a study of shared clonotypes between healthy human individuals. Sequenced by immunoSEQ multiplex PCR; TCRdb stores in-frame clones only, minus some. The data hold hundreds of thousands of clones, with 55% to 75% observed a single time. What was sequenced was memory CD4+ T cells sorted from blood. As to subset: CD45RA-negative fraction. The receptors shown here come from a woman aged 30 to 39 in good health.

This clone was seen more than once but under ten times. This chain joins TRBV29-1 and TRBJ1-2, with D hard to call. The V gene's germline CDR1 is SQVTM and CDR2 ANQGSEA. The V gene lost 4 bases and the J gene lost 7 bases, with 16 bases spanning the gap. This CDR3 spans 13 amino acids. CDR3 bases: TGCAGCGTTGGAAAGTCGAGAGACTCTGGCTACACCTTC. It translates to CSVGKSRDSGYTF.

The chain employs TRBV27 and TRBJ1-4; possibly TRBD1 for D (6 bases). Germline CDR1 MNHEY, CDR2 SMNVEV (reference sequence). The CDR3 contains 19 residues. The V and J ends lost 11 bases and 3 bases respectively, with 31 bases between them. CDR3 protein: CALHPRDKKVPTANEKLFF. For the CDR3, the DNA is TGTGCCCTGCACCCTCGGGACAAAAAAGTTCCTACAGCTAATGAAAAACTGTTTTTT.

As DNA, the CDR3 is TGTGCCAGCAGCCAACCCGGACAGCGTAACTATGGCTACACCTTC. Protein sequence: CASSQPGQRNYGYTF. The chain is built from TRBV5-5 and TRBJ1-2, with D possibly matching TRBD1 (6 bases). Trimming left V 4 bases short and J 1 base short, with 14 bases between. Germline V gene sequence: CDR1 SGHKS, CDR2 YYEKEE (reference sequence). The CDR3 extends over 15 amino acids. The full variable domain, completed using reference TRBV5-5 and TRBJ1-2, is DAGVTQSPTHLIKTRGQQVTLRCSPISGHKSVSWYQQVLGQGPQFIFQYYEKEERGRGNFPDRFSARQFPNYSSELNVNALLLGDSALYLCASSQPGQRNYGYTFGSGTRLTVV.

The V call is TRBV11-3, the J call TRBJ2-1; D gene unclear. V lost 4 bases to trimming and J lost 7 bases, with 14 bases between them. This CDR3 has 14 amino acids. The germline CDR1 and CDR2 sequences are SGHNT and YENEEA. This CDR3 is CASSSPSNPNEQFF. The CDR3 DNA is TGTGCCAGCAGCTCTCCTTCCAATCCAAATGAGCAGTTCTTC.

On this clone itself: The sample holds other DNA sequences that translate to the same CDR3. The chain joins TRBV5-1 to TRBJ1-1; TRBD1 matches 7 bases. This CDR3 comprises 13 residues. Unmatched junction bases numbered 3, after V lost 3 bases and J lost 4 bases. Looked up from germline, CDR1 is SGHRS and CDR2 is YFSETQ. CDR3 sequence reads: CASSSGQVTEAFF. CDR3 bases: TGCGCCAGCAGCTCCGGACAGGTCACTGAAGCTTTCTTT.

V gene TRBV28 combines with J gene TRBJ1-5; D is perhaps TRBD1 (6 bases). The germline V gene has CDR1 MDHEN and CDR2 SYDVKM. Trimming took 3 bases from V and 3 from J, leaving 12 bases between them. This CDR3 is 15 amino acids long. The CDR3 is CASSFSSGVNQPQHF. CDR3 sequence (DNA): TGTGCCAGCAGTTTTTCTTCAGGGGTCAATCAGCCCCAGCATTTT.

V usage is TRBV11-2 and J usage is TRBJ2-1; D call uncertain. The CDR3 spans 12 residues. Germline CDR1 reads SGHAT; CDR2 reads FQNNGV. V gave up 5 bases and J gave up 11 bases, with 13 bases separating them. CDR3 sequence reads: CASSHEQGKQFF. For the CDR3, the DNA is TGTGCCAGCAGCCACGAGCAAGGGAAGCAGTTCTTC. The variable domain in full, with the rest retrieved from reference TRBV11-2 and TRBJ2-1, is EAGVAQSPRYKIIEKRQSVAFWCNPISGHATLYWYQQILGQGPKLLIQFQNNGVVDDSQLPKDRFSAERLKGVDSTLKIQPAKLEDSAVYLCASSHEQGKQFFGPGTRLTVL.

In this sample, this clone turned up once. The CDR3 sequence: CASSLIWSEYGYTF. The CDR3 DNA reads as TGTGCCAGCAGTTTAATATGGTCCGAATATGGCTACACCTTC. This rearrangement joins TRBV2 to TRBJ1-2; no clear D gene. In germline, CDR1 is SNHLY, CDR2 FYNNEI. The CDR3 runs 14 residues. V was trimmed by 5 bases and J by 5 bases, leaving 15 bases between them.

V usage is TRBV7-9 and J usage is TRBJ2-5, with D possibly matching TRBD2 (5 bases). CDR1 is SEHNR, CDR2 FQNEAQ, per germline (reference sequence). The CDR3 contains 15 residues. The V gene lost 5 bases and the J gene lost 1 base, with 14 bases spanning the gap. DNA for the CDR3: TGTGCCAGCAGCCCAGGCCTAGCCCTCCAAGAGACCCAGTACTTC. The encoded protein is CASSPGLALQETQYF.

The V and J genes are TRBV5-6 and TRBJ1-1; perhaps TRBD1 as D (6 bases). CDR3 size: 16 residues. Between the trimmed V and J ends, which lost 0 bases and 2 bases, there was a span of 14 bases. The germline CDR1 and CDR2 sequences are SGHDT and YYEEEE. The chain's CDR3 is CASSLDRALFNTEAFF. The CDR3 DNA sequence: TGTGCCAGCAGCTTGGACAGGGCCCTGTTCAACACTGAAGCTTTCTTT.

V gene TRBV14 combines with J gene TRBJ2-7; D unresolved. From germline, CDR1 is SGHDN and CDR2 FVKESK. The CDR3 has 14 residues. Trimming removed 1 base at V and 2 bases at J, with 9 bases between. The CDR3 nucleotides read TGTGCCAGCAGCCAAGTCGCCCAGACCTACGAGCAGTACTTC. Protein: CASSQVAQTYEQYF.

This clone came up once. V is TRBV5-1 and J is TRBJ2-5; perhaps TRBD1 as D (5 bases). The CDR3 is 13 residues long. CDR1 SGHRS and CDR2 YFSETQ come from the germline V gene. Trimming cost V 4 bases and J 7 bases, with 14 bases left between them. In nucleotides, the CDR3 is TGCGCCAGCAGCCGAACAGGTGGGGTGACCCAGTACTTC. As protein: CASSRTGGVTQYF.